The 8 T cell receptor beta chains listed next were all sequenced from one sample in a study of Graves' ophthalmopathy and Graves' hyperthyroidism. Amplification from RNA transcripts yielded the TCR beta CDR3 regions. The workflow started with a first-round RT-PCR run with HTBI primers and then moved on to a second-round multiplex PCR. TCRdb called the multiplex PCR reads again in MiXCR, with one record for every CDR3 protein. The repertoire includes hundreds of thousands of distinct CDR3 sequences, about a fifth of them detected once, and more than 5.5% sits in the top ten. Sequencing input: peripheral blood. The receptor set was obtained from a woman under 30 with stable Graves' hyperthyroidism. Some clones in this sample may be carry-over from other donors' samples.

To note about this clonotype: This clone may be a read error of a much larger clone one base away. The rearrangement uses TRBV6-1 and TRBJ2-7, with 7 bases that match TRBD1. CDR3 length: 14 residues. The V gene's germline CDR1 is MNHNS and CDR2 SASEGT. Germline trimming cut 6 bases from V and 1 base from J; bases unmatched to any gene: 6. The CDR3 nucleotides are TGTGCCAGCAGAAAACCGGGACAGTCCTACGAGCAGTACTTC. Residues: CASRKPGQSYEQYF.

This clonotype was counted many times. CDR3 amino acids: CASSEEGGYGYTF. Here the CDR3 DNA reads TGTGCCAGCAGCGAGGAGGGGGGGTATGGCTACACCTTC. The rearrangement links TRBV4-2 to TRBJ1-2; the D gene is possibly TRBD1 (6 bases). V was shortened by 5 bases and J by 5 bases, with 12 bases between the two germline ends. CDR1 and CDR2 (germline): LGHNA, YNFKEQ. The CDR3 sequence is 13 residues long.

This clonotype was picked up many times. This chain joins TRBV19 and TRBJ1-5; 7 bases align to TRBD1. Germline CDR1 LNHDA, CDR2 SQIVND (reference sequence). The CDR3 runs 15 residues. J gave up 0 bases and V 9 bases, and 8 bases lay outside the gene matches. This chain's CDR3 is CASWDSSLSNQPQHF. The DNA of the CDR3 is TGTGCCAGCTGGGACAGTTCGCTTAGCAATCAGCCCCAGCATTTT.

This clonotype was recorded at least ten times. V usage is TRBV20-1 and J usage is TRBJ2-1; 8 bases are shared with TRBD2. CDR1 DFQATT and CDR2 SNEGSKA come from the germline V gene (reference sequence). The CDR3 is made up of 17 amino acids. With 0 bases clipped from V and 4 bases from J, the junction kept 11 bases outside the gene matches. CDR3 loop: CSARDRATGLGYNEQFF. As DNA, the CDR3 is TGCAGTGCTAGAGATAGGGCGACGGGACTAGGATACAATGAGCAGTTCTTC.

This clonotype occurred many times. This CDR3 reads CASSLGTGEVPLHF. The DNA for the CDR3 is TGTGCCAGCAGTTTGGGGACAGGGGAAGTACCCCTCCACTTT. The rearrangement joins TRBV12-3 or TRBV12-4 to TRBJ1-6, with 10 bases identical to TRBD1. The CDR3 has 14 residues. The V and J ends lost 3 bases and 12 bases, in that order; junction bases with no gene match: 5.

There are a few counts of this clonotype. CDR3 in DNA: TGCAGTGCTACGGGGACTAGCAATCAGCCCCAGCATTTT. This codes for CSATGTSNQPQHF. The gene calls are TRBV20-1 and TRBJ1-5; D perhaps matches TRBD1 (5 bases). The CDR3 is made up of 13 amino acids. V was shortened by 4 bases and J by 0 bases, with 7 bases between the two germline ends. Germline V gene lookup returns CDR1 DFQATT and CDR2 SNEGSKA (reference sequence).

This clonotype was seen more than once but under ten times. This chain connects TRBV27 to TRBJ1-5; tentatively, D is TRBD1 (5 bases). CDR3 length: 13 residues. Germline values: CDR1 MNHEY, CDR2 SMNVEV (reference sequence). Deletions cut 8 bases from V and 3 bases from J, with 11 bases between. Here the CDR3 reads CASRDGLNQPQHF. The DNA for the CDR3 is TGTGCCAGCCGGGACGGCCTCAATCAGCCCCAGCATTTT.

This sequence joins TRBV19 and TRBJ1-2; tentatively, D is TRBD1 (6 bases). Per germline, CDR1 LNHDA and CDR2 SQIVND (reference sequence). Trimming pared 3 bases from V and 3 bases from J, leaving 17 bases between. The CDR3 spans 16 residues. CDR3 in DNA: TGTGCCAGTAGTATCGGAGGGACACGAAACCACTATGGCTACACCTTC. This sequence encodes CASSIGGTRNHYGYTF.